This T cell receptor beta chain was obtained from a study of CD8 T cells in Susac syndrome. V lost 8 bases, J lost 1 base, and 21 bases lay in between. Germline V gene sequence: CDR1 GTSNPN, CDR2 SVGIG (reference sequence). This CDR3 has 16 amino acids. CD8+ and CD4+ T cells taken from blood had their TCR beta sequenced. Negative isolation was applied to CD8+ and CD4+ T cells, and FACS enrichment was applied to TEMRA cells. Random hexamers primed reverse transcription of about 0.5 to 1 ug RNA. Multiplex immunoSEQ PCR targeted 54 Vbeta and 13 Jbeta TCR beta segments. MiXCR was run by TCRdb on the immunoSEQ multiplex PCR reads, yielding one entry per CDR3 protein. This repertoire shows 150,000 to 200,000 distinct CDR3 sequences, 95% found once; its top ten account for approximately 0.09%.

Sequencing was done on a sample of CD4+ T cells from PBMCs. This clonotype was obtained from a human donor with multiple sclerosis. The V gene is TRBV30, the J gene TRBJ2-1, with D possibly TRBD1 on 6 matching bases. CDR3 nucleotide sequence: TGTGCCCAGAACGAATTGGGGACATCGTCCTACAATGAGCAGTTCTTC. Its translation is CAQNELGTSSYNEQFF. Full variable domain (rest looked up from reference TRBV30 and TRBJ2-1): SQTIHQWPATLVQPVGSPLSLECTVEGTSNPNLYWYRQAAGRGLQLLFYSVGIGQISSEVPQNLSASRPQDRQFILSSKKLLLSDSGFYLCAQNELGTSSYNEQFFGPGTRLTVL.